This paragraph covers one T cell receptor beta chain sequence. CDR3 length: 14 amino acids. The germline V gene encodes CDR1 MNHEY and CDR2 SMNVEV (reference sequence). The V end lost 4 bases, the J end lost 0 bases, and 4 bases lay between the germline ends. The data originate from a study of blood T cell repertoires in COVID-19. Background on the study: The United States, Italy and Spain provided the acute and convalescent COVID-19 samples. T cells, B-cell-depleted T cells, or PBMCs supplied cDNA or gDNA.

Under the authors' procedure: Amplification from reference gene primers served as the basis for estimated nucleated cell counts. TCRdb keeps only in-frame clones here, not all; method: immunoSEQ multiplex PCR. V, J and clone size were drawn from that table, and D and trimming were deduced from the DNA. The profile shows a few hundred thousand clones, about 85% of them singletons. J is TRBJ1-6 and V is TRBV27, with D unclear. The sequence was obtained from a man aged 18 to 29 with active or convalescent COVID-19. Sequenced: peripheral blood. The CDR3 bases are TGTGCCAGCAGTTCGAGCTCCTATAATTCACCCCTCCACTTT. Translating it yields CASSSSSYNSPLHF.